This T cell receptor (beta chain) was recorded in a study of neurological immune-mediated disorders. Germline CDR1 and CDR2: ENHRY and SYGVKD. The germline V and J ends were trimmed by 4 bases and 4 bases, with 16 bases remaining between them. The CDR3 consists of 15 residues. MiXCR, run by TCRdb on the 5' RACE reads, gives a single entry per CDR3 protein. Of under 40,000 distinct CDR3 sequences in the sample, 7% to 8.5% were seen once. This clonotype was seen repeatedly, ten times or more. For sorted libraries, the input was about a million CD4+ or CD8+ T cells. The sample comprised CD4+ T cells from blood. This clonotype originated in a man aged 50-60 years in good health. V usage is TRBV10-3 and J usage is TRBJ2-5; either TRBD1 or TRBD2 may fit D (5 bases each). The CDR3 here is CAISGSRDRVETQYF. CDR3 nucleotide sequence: TGTGCCATCAGTGGGAGCCGGGACCGAGTAGAGACCCAGTACTTC.